This T cell receptor (beta chain) was identified in a study of shared clonotypes between healthy human individuals. Generated by immunoSEQ multiplex PCR, the TCRdb table keeps only in-frame clones and is missing some. The sample records roughly 1,500,000 clones, roughly 98% being singletons. CDR1 MNHEY and CDR2 SVGAGI come from the germline V gene. This CDR3 has 14 residues. The trim removed 5 bases at V and 9 bases at J, leaving 11 bases unmatched. The chain links TRBV6-5 to TRBJ1-2; 8 bases are shared with TRBD1. Sequencing used naive CD4+ T cells sorted from blood. Subset defined: CD45RA+ positively selected. The receptor was isolated from a man younger than 40 in good health. The CDR3 DNA is TGTGCCAGCAGTCCCCCGGGACAGGATAATCGCTACACCTTC. Its protein is CASSPPGQDNRYTF.